The sequence of this TCR beta chain was determined in a study of cytotoxic CD8 clonotypes in ibrutinib-treated CLL. Whole-study findings and limits: Ibrutinib response saw clonality rise, and progression saw it return toward baseline. Among the clonotypes, public ones were uncommon and contracted or held stable on treatment. Higher circulating CD8+ T-cell counts strongly accompanied higher baseline clonality, above age-matched healthy donors.

Assay used: immunoSEQ multiplex PCR; TCRdb lists only in-frame clones, some missing. The data show about 300,000 clones, with approximately 76% seen just once and about 5.7% held by the top ten. This clone was counted a few times. Its antigen is not identified. The CDR3 spans 14 residues. Trimming shortened V by 1 base and J by 7 bases, and 10 bases separated the two germline ends. CDR1 is MNHEY and CDR2 is SMNVEV in the germline V gene (reference sequence). This sequence joins TRBV27 and TRBJ2-2; D possibly corresponds to TRBD1 (5 bases). This clonotype was sampled from a human donor with chronic lymphocytic leukemia. Material: PBMCs, obtained at disease progression, from a patient treated with ibrutinib. In DNA, the CDR3 is TGTGCCAGCAGTTTATGGGGCTCCGACGGGGAGCTGTTTTTT. It specifies CASSLWGSDGELFF.